The 10 T cell receptor beta chains below were found in one sample sequenced in a study of blood T cell repertoires in COVID-19. Clones were read by immunoSEQ multiplex PCR, and TCRdb kept only the in-frame ones, dropping some. Of around 100,000 clones in the sample, about 90% were seen once. Sequencing was carried out using peripheral blood. The receptors come from a man aged 45 to 65 in a cohort sampled during active COVID-19.

V and J are TRBV6-6 and TRBJ1-4, with 10 bases aligning to TRBD1. Trimming at V came to 2 bases and at J to 8 bases, leaving 5 bases not matched to a gene. This CDR3 has 15 amino acids. The germline CDR1 and CDR2 sequences are MNHNY and SVGAGI (reference sequence). CDR3 sequence (DNA): TGTGCCAGCAGTTACACGACAGGGGGCGCAGAAAAACTGTTTTTT. It translates to CASSYTTGGAEKLFF.

This clone came up a few times. V usage is TRBV5-1 and J usage is TRBJ1-2, with 7 bases aligning to TRBD1. Germline lookup yields CDR1 SGHRS and CDR2 YFSETQ. V was pared by 4 bases and J by 3 bases, with 3 bases of the junction left unmatched. The CDR3 is 13 residues long. CDR3 amino acids: CASSRDSDYGYTF. CDR3 sequence (DNA): TGCGCCAGCAGCAGGGACAGCGACTATGGCTACACCTTC.

The chain is built from TRBV11-2 and TRBJ2-7; no firm D call. V lost 4 bases, J lost 4 bases, and 8 bases lay in between. CDR1 SGHAT and CDR2 FQNNGV come from the germline V gene. CDR3 size: 12 residues. The CDR3 nucleotides are TGTGCCAGCAGCTCAGGAATATACGAGCAGTACGTC. It encodes CASSSGIYEQYV.

This clone was observed once. J is TRBJ1-4 and V is TRBV21-1. TRBV21-1 has pseudogene status. The CDR3 spans 16 residues. The CDR3 sequence is CASSKALAGIQEKLFF. The CDR3 DNA is TGTGCCAGCAGCAAAGCGCTAGCGGGAATCCAGGAAAAACTGTTTTTT.

This chain uses TRBV9 with TRBJ2-2; 7 nucleotides line up with TRBD2. The CDR3 contains 14 residues. Germline assignment: CDR1 SGDLS and CDR2 YYNGEE. The trim removed 2 bases at V and 7 bases at J, leaving 5 bases unmatched. The CDR3 nucleotides read TGTGCCAGCAGCGTCCGACGGGGGGACGGGGAGCTGTTTTTT. Translation: CASSVRRGDGELFF.

This sequence joins TRBV7-9 and TRBJ1-2; D gene ambiguous. V lost 2 bases, J lost 8 bases, and 12 bases lay in between. Germline assignment: CDR1 SEHNR and CDR2 FQNEAQ (reference sequence). The CDR3 runs to 13 residues. The CDR3 bases are TGTGCCAGCAGCTTACAGGCCACGGGGGGCTACACCTTC. As protein: CASSLQATGGYTF.

The chain carries TRBV21-1 and TRBJ1-1. TRBV21-1 is flagged as a pseudogene. The CDR3 contains 16 residues. This CDR3 is CASSKGGYYPDTEAFF. The CDR3 DNA reads as TGTGCCAGCAGCAAGGGGGGGTACTACCCTGACACTGAAGCTTTCTTT.

Here the CDR3 DNA reads TGTGCCAGCAATGGTGGGCTAGCGGGGGCGGGAGAGACCCAGTACTTC. Translating gives CASNGGLAGAGETQYF. The chain links TRBV6-6 to TRBJ2-5; TRBD2 matches at 10 bases. The ends lost 7 bases at V and 4 bases at J; junction bases unmatched: 12. CDR1 and CDR2 from the germline V gene are MNHNY and SVGAGI (reference sequence). CDR3 length: 16 amino acids.

V usage is TRBV7-3 and J usage is TRBJ2-2; possible D gene TRBD2, 7 bases. Trimming removed 2 bases from V and 5 bases from J, with 12 bases in between. The germline CDR1 and CDR2 sequences are SGHTA and FQGTGA. The CDR3 loop spans 15 amino acids. The CDR3 nucleotides read TGTGCCAGCAGCTTAGCGGGGGCCGAAACCGGGGAGCTGTTTTTT. This gives the protein CASSLAGAETGELFF.

The sample holds one count of this clone. The chain couples TRBV20-1 to TRBJ1-2, with a tentative D call TRBD1 (5 bases). CDR1 is DFQATT and CDR2 is SNEGSKA in the germline V gene (reference sequence). V lost 3 bases and J lost 6, with 17 bases in between. The CDR3 runs 14 residues. The CDR3 nucleotides are TGCAGTGCTAGTAAGGGGCCCCTTGGCGATGGCTACACCTTC. This translates into CSASKGPLGDGYTF.